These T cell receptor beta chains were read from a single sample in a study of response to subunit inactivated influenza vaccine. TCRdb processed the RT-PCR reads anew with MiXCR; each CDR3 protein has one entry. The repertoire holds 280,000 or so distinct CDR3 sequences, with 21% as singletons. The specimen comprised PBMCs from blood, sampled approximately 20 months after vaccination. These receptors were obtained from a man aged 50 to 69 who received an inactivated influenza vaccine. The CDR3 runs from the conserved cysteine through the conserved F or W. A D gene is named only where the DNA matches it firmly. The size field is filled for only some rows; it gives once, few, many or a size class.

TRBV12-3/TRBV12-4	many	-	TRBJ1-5	CASSPGTFNQPQHF	TGTGCCAGCAGTCCGGGGACATTCAATCAGCCCCAGCATTTT
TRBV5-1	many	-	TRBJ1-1	CASSLTRDTEAFF	TGCGCCAGCAGCTTGACAAGGGACACTGAAGCTTTCTTT
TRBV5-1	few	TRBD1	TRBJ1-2	CASSFDREIGGYTF	TGCGCCAGCAGCTTCGACAGGGAGATAGGTGGCTACACCTTC
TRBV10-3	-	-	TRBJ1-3	CAIRQEYGNTIYF	TGTGCCATCAGGCAGGAGTACGGAAACACCATATATTTT
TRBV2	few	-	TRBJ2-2	CASSQRRPANTGELFF	TGTGCCAGCAGCCAACGACGGCCCGCGAACACCGGGGAGCTGTTTTTT
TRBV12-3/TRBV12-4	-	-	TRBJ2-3	CASEGPYTDTQYF	TGTGCCAGCGAGGGCCCATACACAGATACGCAGTATTTT
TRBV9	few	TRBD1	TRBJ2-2	CASSARTGGTGELFF	TGTGCCAGCAGCGCTCGGACAGGGGGCACCGGGGAGCTGTTTTTT
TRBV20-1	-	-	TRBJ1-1	CSAHKDGLNTEAFF	TGCAGTGCCCATAAGGACGGATTGAACACTGAAGCTTTCTTT
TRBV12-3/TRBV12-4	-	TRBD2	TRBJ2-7	CASKKLAGDYEQYF	TGTGCCAGCAAGAAACTAGCGGGAGATTACGAGCAGTACTTC
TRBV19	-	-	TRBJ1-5	CASKNTANQPQHF	TGTGCCAGTAAGAACACGGCGAATCAGCCCCAGCATTTT
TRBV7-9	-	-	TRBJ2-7	CASSPPGQKYTYEQYF	TGTGCCAGCAGCCCCCCGGGACAAAAATATACCTACGAGCAGTACTTC
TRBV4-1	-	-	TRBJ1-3	CASSQEATVGNTIYF	TGCGCCAGCAGCCAAGAAGCGACGGTCGGAAACACCATATATTTT
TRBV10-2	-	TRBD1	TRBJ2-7	CASRFLGQGLSYEQYF	TGCGCCAGCAGATTCCTAGGACAGGGCCTCTCCTACGAGCAGTACTTC
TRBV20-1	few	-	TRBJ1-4	CSARDRSRRGKLFF	TGCAGTGCTAGAGATCGGTCACGACGCGGAAAACTGTTTTTT
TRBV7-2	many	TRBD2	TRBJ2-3	CASSSGRDTQYF	TGTGCCAGCAGTAGCGGGAGAGATACGCAGTATTTT
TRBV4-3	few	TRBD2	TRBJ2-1	CASSQGTSAHYNEQFF	TGCGCCAGCAGCCAAGGGACTAGCGCCCACTACAATGAGCAGTTCTTC